This T cell receptor beta chain was sequenced in a study of vaccination and CD4 T cells after COVID-19 (dated by TCRdb to between 2021 and 2024). Background on the whole study: SARS-CoV-2 positivity had been established in the convalescent patients by nasal swab PCR, and mild disease was recorded in about 9 of these patients and severe disease in one. In the convalescent cohort there were six males and four females, among whom were two Hispanic individuals, seven Caucasians, two Asians and one multiracial person. Two doses of either the Pfizer-BioNTech BNT162b2 vaccine (n=8) or the Moderna mRNA-1273 vaccine (n=2) were administered to participants. Post-COVID blood samples were collected from convalescent patients a median of roughly 100 days after diagnosis, with a range of about 35 to 180 days. Post-vaccine blood samples were obtained a median of about 72 days after the second vaccine dose, with a range of about 12 to 241 days. Overlapping spike peptide pools from SARS-CoV-2 and from the common cold coronaviruses HCoV-NL63, HCoV-OC43 and HCoV-229E were used as culture stimuli. Control cultures received a CEFX viral epitope pool as the positive control, an HIV-1 Nef peptide pool as the negative control, or no peptide. The spike-specific CD4+ TCR repertoire was compared before and after mRNA vaccination in around ten COVID-19 convalescent patients and a few infection-naive healthy vaccine recipients. Findings and caveats that apply to the study as a whole: In convalescent patients, a median 86.3% of post-vaccine SARS-CoV-2-reactive clones were detected only after vaccination, suggesting vaccine-specific priming. Of the vaccine-specific clones in convalescent patients, 304 of 307, or nearly all, reacted only to SARS-CoV-2 spike and did not cross-react with common cold coronaviruses. The median number of SARS-CoV-2-reactive clonotypes rose from around 20 after infection to a few dozen after vaccination, but the change was not significant. Relatively few convalescent patients were included in the study, and early timepoints after natural infection were not analyzed.

The CDR3 sequence holds 14 residues, the cysteine and phenylalanine included. The retained sequence is limited to the CDR3, 42 bases, with the frame set at the first base. The germline V gene encodes CDR1 SGHTA and CDR2 FQGNSA. V lost 2 bases and J lost 2 bases; the stretch between them is 10 bases long. This clonotype was found a few times. It has no known antigen specificity. Within one base of it there is no much larger clone, and no base qualities were kept. What the treatment or condition label conveys for this sample: approximately nine-day PBMC culture with coronavirus spike peptide pools or control peptides (ViraFEST assay). The study used the ViraFEST assay, which expanded antigen-specific T cells with peptide pools and then identified expanded clonotypes by TCR sequencing. The convalescent patients' positive SARS-CoV-2 PCR tests fell between March and December 2020, which was before the Alpha, Beta and Delta variants emerged in the United States. About 2 million PBMCs per well were cultured in IMDM with roughly 5.2% human AB serum and around 10 IU/ml IL-2, plus 10 ug/ml peptide pools. Half of the culture medium was replaced with fresh IL-2-containing medium on days 3 and 7. Once the cells had been in culture for about 10 days, the EasySep CD4+ T cell isolation kit was used to isolate CD4+ T cells by negative selection. Ficoll-Paque Plus gradient centrifugation was used to isolate PBMCs from whole blood, and the isolated PBMCs were then either used fresh or cryopreserved at -140C. Triplicate wells were generally used for each culture condition.

The method behind the library was PCR. DNA from cultured CD4+ T cells was subjected to TCR sequencing with the Oncomine TCR Beta short-read assay at the Johns Hopkins FTIC core. The QIAamp micro DNA kit was used to extract genomic DNA from the cultured CD4+ T cells. Oncomine TCR Beta libraries made from cultured CD4+ T cells were pooled using unique dual indexes and sequenced on an Illumina iSeq 100. The authors processed their data as follows. Non-productive sequences were filtered out, and CDR3s that did not start with C, did not end with F or W, or were shorter than 7 amino acids were discarded. Antigen-specific clonotypes were identified using the MANAFEST web application through comparison of peptide-stimulated wells with reference and other culture wells. An FDR below 0.05, an odds ratio above 5, and a productive frequency above 0.1% in at least two of three replicate wells were required for clones to be considered positive. A clonotype was classed as cross-reactive if the clonotype showed significant expansion both in SARS-CoV-2 spike wells and in at least one common cold coronavirus spike condition. CDR3 homology was assessed with Levenshtein distances (stringdist) and unrooted phylogenetic trees (ape) in R version 3.6.1. TCRdb handled the public reads itself, with Q25 trimming in fastp and clone calling in MiXCR, and kept productive beta chains. Rows are combined by CDR3 protein, so each entry shows the most common genes and DNA. These V and J calls are TCRdb output, not the study's own analysis. This sample has around 10,000 distinct CDR3 sequences in its table, and approximately 32% of those were observed once. Approximately 14% of the sample is in the top ten clones.

Recombination linked TRBV7-2 to TRBJ2-7; a tentative D match to TRBD2 spans 6 bases. The receptor comes from a human donor who had recovered from COVID-19. The source was CD4+ T cells from blood, cultured in vitro, collected after SARS-CoV-2 vaccination. CDR3 region: CASSLPGLAYEQYF. The base sequence is TGTGCCAGCAGCTTACCGGGACTGGCCTACGAGCAGTACTTC.